The entry below describes one T cell receptor (beta chain). No cognate antigen has been identified for it. Nothing much larger sits one base from this clone, and base qualities are not available. The data derive from a study of identical twins' blood T cells (dated by TCRdb to about 2013). A note on the overall study: Around 50 million Illumina reads were obtained across roughly twelve libraries, of which six were alpha-chain libraries and six were beta-chain libraries. The study compared TCR alpha and beta chain repertoires of three pairs of monozygous twins using next-generation sequencing to assess genetic influence on repertoire formation.

Overall study results and their limits: How many CDR3 clonotypes two donors shared depended mainly on the product of their cloneset sizes, and the twins did not clearly stray from this trend. V gene usage, even among non-selected out-of-frame TCRbeta clonotypes, was reported to be markedly more similar within twin pairs than between unrelated donors. The study stated that the proposed role of the TCRalpha J segment in MHC recognition during thymic selection needs to be validated by independent studies. Among the most abundant TCRbeta clonotypes, every donor shared more CDR3 sequences with her own twin than with unrelated donors. Because the twins were reared together, environmental influences could not be ruled out as the explanation for twin similarity.

V is reduced by 3 bases and J by 5 bases, leaving a spacing of 11 bases between them. Spanning cysteine to phenylalanine, the CDR3 consists of 14 amino acids. CDR3 DNA only is kept here, 42 bases in frame from base 1. Looking up the germline V gene (reference sequence) yields CDR1 PRHDT and CDR2 FYEKMQ. Libraries were constructed by 5' RACE. These reads were obtained on an Illumina Genome Analyzer IIx. The RNA-based TCR cDNA libraries were made using a previously described protocol that was modified in several ways. To prevent cross-contamination, sample-specific barcodes were added to both ends of each TCR cDNA library during cDNA synthesis and amplification. The source study handled its data this way. Between about 90,000 and nearly 550,000 clonotypes were identified per individual, and roughly 2.2 to 3.6 million CDR3-containing reads were obtained per library. Reads carrying improper barcode index combinations were removed, after which the MiTCR software was used to build a cloneset for each library. MiTCR filtered or rescued low-quality reads and corrected PCR and sequencing errors when assembling CDR3 clonotypes. Artificial out-of-frame clonotypes were mapped to in-frame sequences, with one indel allowed in the CDR3, and then removed. Similarity of V and J gene usage between donors was measured as Jensen-Shannon divergence divided by mean entropy. In-frame beta chains were kept once TCRdb had trimmed the public reads at Q25 with fastp and called clones with MiXCR. Rows merge per CDR3 protein into single entries with the most common DNA and genes. In this record, the V and J calls reflect TCRdb's handling and not the investigators' own analysis. This sample gives 350,000 to 400,000 distinct CDR3 sequences in total; over 25% of them show up just once. Of the sample, 6.1% falls within the top ten clones.

The donors were six healthy women who made up three monozygous twin pairs. All three twin pairs had been raised together and were thought likely to have encountered the same vaccines and infectious agents. RNA was isolated from peripheral blood mononuclear cells and used to prepare TCR cDNA libraries. Sequenced input: PBMCs. The chain joins TRBV13 to TRBJ2-1; the D element might be TRBD1 or TRBD2, as each aligns at 5 bases. This clonotype originated in a woman aged 18-49 years in good health. The DNA sequence is given as TGTGCCAGCAGCTTGGGACGGGGACACAATGAGCAGTTCTTC. The encoded protein is CASSLGRGHNEQFF.